Listed here are 17 T cell receptor beta chains from one sample, sequenced in a study of radiation and T cells in renal cell carcinoma. Noted time point: blood 2 weeks post-SBRT. The treatment denotes: 15 Gy SBRT to primary tumor, nephrectomy 4 weeks later. TCRdb keeps only in-frame clones here, not all; method: immunoSEQ multiplex PCR. The sample has some 120,000 clones; approximately 90% are singletons. The starting material was blood, obtained from a patient whose treatment included radiotherapy and nephrectomy. The receptors stem from an older woman with renal cell carcinoma.

V gene TRBV6-1 combines with J gene TRBJ1-5; the match to TRBD1 covers 9 bases. CDR1 MNHNS and CDR2 SASEGT come from the germline V gene. The CDR3 has 14 residues. V was pared by 7 bases and J by 5 bases, with 6 bases of the junction left unmatched. Written as DNA, the CDR3 is TGTGCCAGCACCCGGGACAGGGTTGATCAGCCCCAGCATTTT. Amino acid sequence: CASTRDRVDQPQHF.

As DNA, the CDR3 is TGTGCCAGCAGCTGGACTAGCGGGGGGGGCTCCTACGAGCAGTACTTC. Its translation: CASSWTSGGGSYEQYF. This chain joins TRBV7-8 and TRBJ2-7; 15 bases map to TRBD2. Trimming cost V 4 bases and J 0 bases; bases outside gene matches: 1. CDR1 is SGHVS and CDR2 is FQNEAQ in the germline V gene. The CDR3 totals 16 residues.

J is TRBJ1-2 and V is TRBV19; TRBD1 aligns across 12 bases. Germline CDR1 reads LNHDA; CDR2 reads SQIVND (reference sequence). V gave up 7 bases and J gave up 7 bases; unmatched junction bases: 10. There are 15 residues in the CDR3. CDR3 residues: CASTPLGTGGVGYTF. DNA for the CDR3: TGTGCCAGTACCCCCCTTGGGACAGGGGGCGTTGGCTACACCTTC.

The chain combines TRBV5-6 with TRBJ1-2, with 7 bases fitting TRBD1. The CDR3 length is 14 residues. Trimming removed 4 bases from V and 4 bases from J; junction bases left unmatched: 7. Germline V gene lookup returns CDR1 SGHDT and CDR2 YYEEEE. The CDR3 nucleotides are TGTGCCAGCAGCCCACGGGGACAGATCTATGGCTACACCTTC. This translates into CASSPRGQIYGYTF. Drawing the rest from reference TRBV5-6 and TRBJ1-2, the complete variable domain is DAGVTQSPTHLIKTRGQQVTLRCSPKSGHDTVSWYQQALGQGPQFIFQYYEEEERQRGNFPDRFSGHQFPNYSSELNVNALLLGDSALYLCASSPRGQIYGYTFGSGTRLTVV.

The V call is TRBV18, the J call TRBJ1-2, with 9 bases fitting TRBD1. This CDR3 spans 16 amino acids. Germline CDR1 KGHSH, CDR2 LQKENI. V gave up 0 bases and J gave up 3 bases; unmatched junction bases: 5. Here the CDR3 reads CASSPPWGQGDYGYTF. The CDR3 coding sequence is TGTGCCAGCTCACCACCTTGGGGACAGGGCGACTATGGCTACACCTTC. Drawing the rest from reference TRBV18 and TRBJ1-2, the complete variable domain is NAGVMQNPRHLVRRRGQEARLRCSPMKGHSHVYWYRQLPEEGLKFMVYLQKENIIDESGMPKERFSAEFPKEGPSILRIQQVVRGDSAAYFCASSPPWGQGDYGYTFGSGTRLTVV.

The chain combines TRBV5-4 with TRBJ1-2; D might be TRBD1 (6 bases). Trimming shortened V by 6 bases and J by 0 bases, and 18 bases separated the two germline ends. The germline V gene has CDR1 SGHNT and CDR2 YYREEE (reference sequence). CDR3 length: 16 amino acids. CDR3 bases: TGTGCCAGCACCAGTGGGCAGGGGCCGCCTAACTATGGCTACACCTTC. The encoded protein is CASTSGQGPPNYGYTF.

The genes are TRBV6-1 and TRBJ2-5; TRBD2 matches at 8 bases. The germline CDR1 and CDR2 sequences are MNHNS and SASEGT. After removal of 6 bases from V and 1 base from J, the junction contained 4 bases not matched to a gene. The CDR3 spans 14 residues. The CDR3 DNA reads as TGTGCCAGCAGCGCCGGACTAGCCCAAGAGACCCAGTACTTC. Its protein product is CASSAGLAQETQYF.

The rearrangement joins TRBV6-1 to TRBJ1-5; D is perhaps TRBD1 (6 bases). The germline V gene encodes CDR1 MNHNS and CDR2 SASEGT. V gave up 6 bases and J gave up 0 bases, with 9 bases separating them. The CDR3 covers 14 residues. The CDR3 bases are TGTGCCAGCAGCTGGGACAATAGCAATCAGCCCCAGCATTTT. Protein sequence: CASSWDNSNQPQHF.

This chain joins TRBV19 and TRBJ1-2; D unresolved. The CDR3 covers 14 residues. Per the germline V gene, CDR1 is LNHDA and CDR2 is SQIVND (reference sequence). V lost 3 bases and J 0 bases, leaving 8 bases between the germline ends. The chain's CDR3 is CASSINGANYGYTF. In nucleotides, the CDR3 is TGTGCCAGTAGTATCAACGGAGCTAACTATGGCTACACCTTC.

The rearrangement links TRBV5-1 to TRBJ2-2; weak D call: TRBD2 (6 bases). This CDR3 region has 17 residues. V shed 1 base and J shed 3 bases, with 16 bases lying between them. CDR1 is SGHRS and CDR2 is YFSETQ in the germline V gene. Here the CDR3 DNA reads TGCGCCAGCAGCTTGTCGGGGGTAATTCGTTACACCGGGGAGCTGTTTTTT. Its translation is CASSLSGVIRYTGELFF.

In this sample, this clone turned up once. CDR3 coding DNA: TGCAGCGCCACTAGCGGGGGGGACGAGCAGTACTTC. Translation gives CSATSGGDEQYF. The gene calls are TRBV29-1 and TRBJ2-7, with 13 bases lining up with TRBD2. The CDR3 length is 12 residues. The V and J ends lost 7 bases and 5 bases, in that order; junction bases with no gene match: 2. Germline values: CDR1 SQVTM, CDR2 ANQGSEA.

The V call is TRBV6-5, the J call TRBJ2-1, with D unresolved. V gave up 2 bases and J gave up 7 bases, with 12 bases separating them. Germline assignment: CDR1 MNHEY and CDR2 SVGAGI. The CDR3 consists of 14 residues. CDR3 sequence reads: CASSYGVIENEQFF. The CDR3, as DNA: TGTGCCAGCAGTTACGGGGTTATCGAAAATGAGCAGTTCTTC.

The V and J genes are TRBV6-5 and TRBJ1-2, with 9 bases fitting TRBD1. Germline CDR1 reads MNHEY; CDR2 reads SVGAGI. This CDR3 region has 15 residues. Germline trimming cut 5 bases from V and 3 bases from J; bases unmatched to any gene: 7. The DNA of the CDR3 is TGTGCCAGCAGTGCCTCCGGGACAGGGCACTATGGCTACACCTTC. Translation: CASSASGTGHYGYTF.

The chain is built from TRBV18 and TRBJ2-7, with a tentative D call TRBD2 (5 bases). CDR3 length: 13 amino acids. V gave up 2 bases and J gave up 0 bases, with 5 bases separating them. The germline V gene encodes CDR1 KGHSH and CDR2 LQKENI. This chain's CDR3 is CASSPEGSYEQYF. Here the CDR3 DNA reads TGTGCCAGCTCACCAGAGGGCTCCTACGAGCAGTACTTC.

V is TRBV6-5 and J is TRBJ1-1; TRBD1 agrees at 7 bases. J was trimmed by 6 bases and V by 5 bases; bases with no gene match: 9. Germline lookup yields CDR1 MNHEY and CDR2 SVGAGI. The length of the CDR3 is 14 residues. The CDR3 loop reads CASSLQGEQAEAFF. The CDR3 DNA sequence: TGTGCCAGCAGTCTCCAGGGGGAGCAGGCTGAAGCTTTCTTT.

This sequence joins TRBV29-1 and TRBJ2-5; TRBD2 agrees at 7 bases. Germline lookup yields CDR1 SQVTM and CDR2 ANQGSEA. The length of the CDR3 is 13 residues. The V segment lost 3 bases and the J segment 5 bases; nucleotides outside the gene matches: 6. CDR3 residues: CSVELAVHETQYF. The DNA for the CDR3 is TGCAGCGTTGAGCTAGCGGTCCACGAGACCCAGTACTTC.

This clone was counted only a few times. The V call is TRBV27, the J call TRBJ1-6; D might be TRBD1 (5 bases). The V and J ends lost 5 bases and 6 bases respectively, with 14 bases between them. Germline values: CDR1 MNHEY, CDR2 SMNVEV (reference sequence). The CDR3 extends over 15 amino acids. CDR3 amino acids: CASSPPGRSNSPLHF. CDR3 bases: TGTGCCAGCAGTCCGCCGGGACGTTCTAATTCACCCCTCCACTTT.